This TCR beta chain derives from a study of OX40 agonist ivuxolimab in advanced cancers. The table came from immunoSEQ multiplex PCR; TCRdb's copy has only in-frame clones and leaves some out. The table lists about 15,000 clones, about four fifths of them singletons, with about 26% in the top ten. The table lists this clone with a few counts. The V gene's germline CDR1 is ENHRY and CDR2 SYGVKD. With V trimmed by 4 bases and J by 6 bases, 15 bases remained unmatched. CDR3 length equals 18 residues. The chain employs TRBV10-3 and TRBJ2-2; 9 nucleotides match TRBD2. Sequencing was performed on CD4+ or CD8+ T cells sorted from blood, taken in a trial of the OX40 agonist ivuxolimab. The TCR sequence derives from an adult with an advanced solid tumor such as melanoma, head and neck, liver or kidney cancer. The CDR3 is CAISAVVGIAGVAGELFF. In DNA, the CDR3 is TGTGCCATCAGTGCGGTAGTTGGGATAGCGGGAGTGGCCGGGGAGCTGTTTTTT.